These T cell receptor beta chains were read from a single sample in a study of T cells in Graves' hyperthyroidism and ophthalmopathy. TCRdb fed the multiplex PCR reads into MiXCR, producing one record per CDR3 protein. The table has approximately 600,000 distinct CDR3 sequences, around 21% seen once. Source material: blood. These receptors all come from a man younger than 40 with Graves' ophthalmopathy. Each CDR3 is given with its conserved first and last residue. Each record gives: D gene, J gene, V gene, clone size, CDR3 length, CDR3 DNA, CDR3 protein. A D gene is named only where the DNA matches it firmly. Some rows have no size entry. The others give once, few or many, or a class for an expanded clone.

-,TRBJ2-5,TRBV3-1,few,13,TGTGCCAGCAGCCAAAGGGCGAGAGAGACCCAGTACTTC,CASSQRARETQYF
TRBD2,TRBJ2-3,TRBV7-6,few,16,TGTGCCAGCAGCTCACAGGAGGGACTAGCGTGGAATACGCAGTATTTT,CASSSQEGLAWNTQYF
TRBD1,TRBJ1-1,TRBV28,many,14,TGTGCCAGCAGTTGGGGACAGCCTCCCACTGAAGCTTTCTTT,CASSWGQPPTEAFF
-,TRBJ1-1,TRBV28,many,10,TGTGCCAGCGGGGCTACTGAAGCTTTCTTT,CASGATEAFF
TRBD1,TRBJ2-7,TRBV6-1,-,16,TGTGCCAGCAATAACAGGGGCGGCGGGCTTACCTACGAGCAGTACTTC,CASNNRGGGLTYEQYF
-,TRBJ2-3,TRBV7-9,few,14,TGTGCCAGCAGCCGGACAGTCCTCACAGATACGCAGTATTTT,CASSRTVLTDTQYF
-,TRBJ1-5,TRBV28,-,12,TGTGCCAGCGGAAGAATAAATCAGCCCCAGCATTTT,CASGRINQPQHF
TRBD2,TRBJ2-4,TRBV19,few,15,TGTGCCAGTAGCTCCCGGACGGTAGCGGGATCCATTCAGTACTTC,CASSSRTVAGSIQYF
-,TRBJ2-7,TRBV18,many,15,TGTGCCAGCTCAGGATCTGTGACTAGTTACTACGAGCAGTACTTC,CASSGSVTSYYEQYF
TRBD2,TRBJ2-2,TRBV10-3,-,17,TGTGCCATCAGCGGCCCTCCTAGCGGGAGGGGGGTCGGGGAGCTGTTTTTT,CAISGPPSGRGVGELFF
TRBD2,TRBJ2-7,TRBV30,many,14,TGTGCCTGGAGGGTTAGCGGGCGTACCTACGAGCAGTACTTC,CAWRVSGRTYEQYF
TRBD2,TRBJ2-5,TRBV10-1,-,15,TGCGCCAGCAGTGAGTTAGCGGGAGGGTCAGGGACCCAGTACTTC,CASSELAGGSGTQYF
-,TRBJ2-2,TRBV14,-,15,TGTGCCAGCAGCCAAAGGGGGAAGGACACCGGGGAGCTGTTTTTT,CASSQRGKDTGELFF
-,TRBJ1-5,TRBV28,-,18,TGTGCCAGCAGTTTAACCTATGAGGGGACCCCTAGCAATCAGCCCCAGCATTTT,CASSLTYEGTPSNQPQHF
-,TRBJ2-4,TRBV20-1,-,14,TGCAGTGCTATTGACGACAGGACCAAAAACATTCAGTACTTC,CSAIDDRTKNIQYF
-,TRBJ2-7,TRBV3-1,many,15,TGTGCCAGCAGCCCGCTCCCCCGATACGTCTACGAGCAGTACTTC,CASSPLPRYVYEQYF
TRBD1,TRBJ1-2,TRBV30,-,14,TGTGCCTGGAGTGTAAACAGGGGCCCCTATGGCTACACCTTC,CAWSVNRGPYGYTF
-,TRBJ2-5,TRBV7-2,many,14,TGTGCCAGCAGCCCCTTTACGACCTCGGAGACCCAGTACTTC,CASSPFTTSETQYF
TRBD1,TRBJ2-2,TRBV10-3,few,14,TGTGCCATCAGTGACAGGGGGACAACCGGGGAGCTGTTTTTT,CAISDRGTTGELFF
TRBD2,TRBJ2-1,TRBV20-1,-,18,TGCAGTGCTAGAGAGTCCATGCTAGCGGGAGGGCCGCTCGGTGAGCAGTTCTTC,CSARESMLAGGPLGEQFF
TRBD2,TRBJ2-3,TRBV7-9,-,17,TGTGCCAGCAGCTTCGGGACTAGCGGGAGACGACCAGATACGCAGTGTTTT,CASSFGTSGRRPDTQCF
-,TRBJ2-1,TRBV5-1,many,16,TGCGCCAGCAGCTTGCGGGAGACAGATTCCTACAATGAGCAGTTCTTC,CASSLRETDSYNEQFF
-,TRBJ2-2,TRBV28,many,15,TGTGCCAGCAGTTTGACAGGTGCGAACACCGGGGAGCTGTTTTTT,CASSLTGANTGELFF
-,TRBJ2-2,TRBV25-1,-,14,TGTGCCAGCAGTGACAGGGGACGTCCCGGGGAGCTGTTTTTT,CASSDRGRPGELFF
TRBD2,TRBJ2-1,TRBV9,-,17,TGTGCCAGCAGCCTATCACAAGAGCGGGAGCTTTACAATGAGCAGTTCTTC,CASSLSQERELYNEQFF
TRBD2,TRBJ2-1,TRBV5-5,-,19,TGTGCCAGCAGCTCTGTTGGGGTTAGCGGGAGGCCCGATTACAATGAGCAGTTCTTC,CASSSVGVSGRPDYNEQFF
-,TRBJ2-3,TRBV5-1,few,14,TGCGCCAGCAGCTTGAGTACAGGCACAGATACGCAGTATTTT,CASSLSTGTDTQYF
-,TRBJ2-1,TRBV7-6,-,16,TGTGCCAGCAGCCCCCATCGGGGACTCCGCAACAATGAGCAGTTCTTC,CASSPHRGLRNNEQFF
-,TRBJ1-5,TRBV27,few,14,TGTGCCAGCAGGACCTCGGGGGTGCGTCAGCCCCAGCATTTT,CASRTSGVRQPQHF
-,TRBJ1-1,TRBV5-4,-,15,TGTGCCAGCAGCTCCCGATATGGGGCGAACACTGAAGCTTTCTTT,CASSSRYGANTEAFF
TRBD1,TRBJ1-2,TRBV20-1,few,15,TGCAGTGCTAGAGATACTGCGACAGGGGAATATGGCTACACCTTC,CSARDTATGEYGYTF
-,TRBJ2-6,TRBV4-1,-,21,TGCGCCAGCAGCCAAGACCCTATACGGTGGCGTTCAAGCTCTGGGGCCAACGTCCTGACTTTC,CASSQDPIRWRSSSGANVLTF
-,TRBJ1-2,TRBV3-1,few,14,TGTGCCAGCAGCCAAGATCTTTCAGGGGACGGCTACACCTTC,CASSQDLSGDGYTF